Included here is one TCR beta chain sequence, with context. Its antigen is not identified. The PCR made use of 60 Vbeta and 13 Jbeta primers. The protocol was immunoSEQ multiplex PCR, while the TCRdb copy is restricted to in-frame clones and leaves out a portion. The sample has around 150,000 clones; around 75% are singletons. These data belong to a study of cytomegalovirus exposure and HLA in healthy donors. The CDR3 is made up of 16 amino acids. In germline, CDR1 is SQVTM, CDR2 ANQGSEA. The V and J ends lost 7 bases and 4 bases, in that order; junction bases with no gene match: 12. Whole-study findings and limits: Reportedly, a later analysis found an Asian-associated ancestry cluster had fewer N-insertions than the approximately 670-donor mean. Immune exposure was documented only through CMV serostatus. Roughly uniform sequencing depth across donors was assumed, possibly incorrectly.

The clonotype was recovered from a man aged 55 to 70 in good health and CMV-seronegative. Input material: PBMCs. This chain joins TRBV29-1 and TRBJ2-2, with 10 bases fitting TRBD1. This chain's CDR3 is CSADRGGGLGTGELFF. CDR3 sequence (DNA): TGCAGCGCGGACAGGGGGGGAGGGTTAGGCACCGGGGAGCTGTTTTTT.